This T cell receptor beta chain appears in the sequencing data of a study of T-cell reconstitution after alpha-beta-depleted transplantation in children. Study results and caveats: It was reported that alpha-beta T cells came from several hundred expanded graft clones (about two months after transplant). One year post-transplant, T-cell counts and diversity were largely derived from T cells produced anew. Some patients' high day-60 TCRbeta diversity was attributed to recipient cells surviving conditioning.

The authors prepared the TCRbeta library with unique molecular identifiers. Each CDR3 protein gets one entry after TCRdb re-called the PCR reads with MiXCR. The repertoire holds under 750,000 distinct CDR3 sequences, with under 30% as singletons. This clonotype appeared a few times. Its target is unknown. The sample consisted of PBMCs, mostly from graft donor cells, taken 360 days after TCRalphabeta/CD19-depleted stem cell transplant. This sequence originates from a boy younger than two who had a stem cell transplant for acute myeloid leukemia, so the T cells may come from the graft donor.

CDR3 sequence (DNA): TGTGCCACCAGTGAGGACAGGACGGGGGAGACCCAGTACTTC. Translation: CATSEDRTGETQYF. This chain uses TRBV15 with TRBJ2-5; 7 bases are shared with TRBD1. From germline, CDR1 is LNHNV and CDR2 YYDKDF (reference sequence). The trim removed 6 bases at V and 5 bases at J, leaving 9 bases unmatched. This CDR3 contains 14 residues.